This T cell receptor beta chain was captured in a study of blood T cell repertoires in COVID-19. This clone appeared a single time. Deletions cut 4 bases from V and 4 bases from J, with 9 bases between. This CDR3 is built from 13 residues. Germline loops: CDR1 SGHNT, CDR2 YYREEE (reference sequence). How the authors handled the data: Estimation of nucleated cell counts relied on the amplification of reference gene primers. Method: immunoSEQ multiplex PCR; TCRdb's copy keeps in-frame clones and lacks some. V, J and clone size are those of that table, while D and trimming were read from the DNA. The repertoire holds 100,000 to 150,000 clones, with 80% as singletons.

This chain links TRBV5-4 with TRBJ1-3; D gene ambiguous. Sequencing input: peripheral blood. The origin of this receptor is a human donor in a cohort sampled during active COVID-19. The CDR3 here is CASSQQSGNTIYF. As DNA, the CDR3 is TGTGCCAGCAGCCAACAATCCGGAAACACCATATATTTT.